The 9 T cell receptor beta chains below all came from one sample that was sequenced in a study of human T cells and chemical hapten exposure. Time point of the sample: patch test 1, 2 weeks after DPC sensitization. Specified treatment: therapeutic diphenylcyclopropenone sensitization with weekly scalp DPC. TCRdb re-called the RACE reads with MiXCR, one entry per CDR3 protein. The repertoire holds roughly 380,000 distinct CDR3 sequences, approximately 5% seen once, with approximately 2.3% in the top ten. The sample was whole blood, taken in connection with sensitization to the hapten diphenylcyclopropenone (DPC). The receptors shown here come from a woman aged 45-59 years with alopecia areata. Some clones in this sample may be carry-over from other donors' samples.

The chain has TRBV28 and TRBJ1-2; 8 bases are a match to TRBD1. Trimming at V came to 7 bases and at J to 2 bases, leaving 6 bases not matched to a gene. CDR1 and CDR2 (germline): MDHEN, SYDVKM. CDR3 length: 14 residues. CDR3 DNA: TGTGCCAGCAAATCGGGACAGGTGAACTATGGCTACACCTTC. It specifies CASKSGQVNYGYTF.

Ten or more counts support this clonotype. This chain links TRBV28 with TRBJ2-1; D gene ambiguous. This CDR3 spans 9 amino acids. Germline V gene lookup returns CDR1 MDHEN and CDR2 SYDVKM. The V end lost 8 bases, the J end lost 12 bases, and 8 bases lay between the germline ends. The CDR3 is CASGGRQFF. CDR3 nucleotides: TGTGCCAGCGGTGGCAGGCAGTTCTTC.

This clonotype was seen at least ten times. CDR3 region: CASSLGSSYNEQFF. CDR3 in DNA: TGTGCCAGCAGCTTAGGGAGCTCCTACAATGAGCAGTTCTTC. The V gene is TRBV13, the J gene TRBJ2-1; D not resolved. CDR3 length: 14 amino acids. V was pared by 0 bases and J by 0 bases, with 3 bases between. Germline values: CDR1 PRHDT, CDR2 FYEKMQ (reference sequence).

This clonotype was recorded at least ten times. The genes are TRBV24-1 and TRBJ2-3; 7 positions agree with TRBD1. The CDR3 covers 16 residues. CDR1 and CDR2 from the germline V gene are KGHDR and SFDVKD. The V gene end was trimmed by 6 bases and the J gene end by 8 bases; junction bases not matched to a gene: 16. In nucleotides, the CDR3 is TGTGCCACCAGTTCCCAAACAGGGGTGTACCCCGGTACGCAGTATTTT. Protein sequence: CATSSQTGVYPGTQYF.

This clonotype was recorded at least ten times. This rearrangement joins TRBV9 to TRBJ1-2, with 8 bases fitting TRBD1. The CDR3 totals 18 residues. Germline V gene data show CDR1 as SGDLS and CDR2 as YYNGEE. V trimming: 0 bases; J trimming: 4 bases; junction bases outside the gene matches: 14. CDR3 sequence: CASSVGGTGNPNPYGYTF. For the CDR3, the DNA is TGTGCCAGCAGCGTAGGGGGGACAGGAAATCCCAATCCCTATGGCTACACCTTC.

This clonotype was found many times. DNA for the CDR3: TGCAGCGTCGGGATCCCGGGACAAGCTTTCTTT. Amino acids: CSVGIPGQAFF. This chain links TRBV29-1 with TRBJ1-1; D possibly corresponds to TRBD1 (5 bases). This CDR3 has 11 residues. Trimming took off 6 bases at V and 9 bases at J, with 14 bases between the two ends. The germline CDR1 and CDR2 sequences are SQVTM and ANQGSEA. Filled out from reference TRBV29-1 and TRBJ1-1, the complete variable domain reads SAVISQKPSRDICQRGTSLTIQCQVDSQVTMMFWYRQQPGQSLTLIATANQGSEATYESGFVIDKFPISRPNLTFSTLTVSNMSPEDSSIYLCSVGIPGQAFFGQGTRLTVV.

This clonotype was seen at least ten times. V usage is TRBV5-5 and J usage is TRBJ1-1; D call uncertain. The CDR3 totals 13 residues. In germline, CDR1 is SGHKS, CDR2 YYEKEE (reference sequence). Trimming cost V 4 bases and J 1 base, with 8 bases left between them. The CDR3 coding sequence is TGTGCCAGCAGCCCACACACGAACACTGAAGCTTTCTTT. Protein sequence: CASSPHTNTEAFF.

This clonotype was detected ten times or more. This sequence joins TRBV20-1 and TRBJ1-3, with a weak D call TRBD1 (5 bases). The CDR3 consists of 15 residues. The germline gives CDR1 DFQATT, CDR2 SNEGSKA (reference sequence). Trimming left V 0 bases short and J 0 bases short, with 9 bases between. The CDR3, as DNA: TGCAGTGCTAGAGATACGACAGACTCTGGAAACACCATATATTTT. Translation gives CSARDTTDSGNTIYF.

The chain is built from TRBV4-1 and TRBJ1-1; 11 bases align to TRBD1. In germline, CDR1 is MGHRA, CDR2 YSYEKL. The CDR3 loop spans 14 amino acids. V lost 3 bases, J lost 5 bases, and 2 bases stayed unmatched. In DNA, the CDR3 is TGCGCCAGCAGCCAGGGACAGGGGGAAACTGAAGCTTTCTTT. As protein: CASSQGQGETEAFF.